These 16 T cell receptor beta chains came from one sample sequenced in a study of identical twins. One entry per CDR3 protein, called by TCRdb with MiXCR from the 5' RACE reads. The table includes 200,000 to 250,000 distinct CDR3 sequences, around 8% detected once. A further study also used this sample, focusing on yellow fever vaccine responses in identical twins.

The specimen was memory (CD45RO+) T cells sorted from blood. The receptor source for this set is a young woman in good health.

As regards this clonotype: The junction departs from germline at one end; a sequencing error may be responsible. The genes are TRBV5-1 and TRBJ2-1; D is perhaps TRBD1 (6 bases). In germline, CDR1 is SGHRS, CDR2 YFSETQ. The CDR3 has 16 amino acids. The CDR3: CASSLGTGTSYNEHFF. The CDR3 nucleotides are TGCGCCAGCAGCTTGGGTACCGGGACAAGCTACAATGAGCACTTCTTC.

A note on this clonotype: This CDR3 is missing its conserved last phenylalanine or tryptophan, likely due to a read error. V usage is TRBV7-8 and J usage is TRBJ2-7, with D unclear. The CDR3 extends over 14 amino acids. Germline V gives CDR1 SGHVS, CDR2 FQNEAQ. Trimming stripped 1 base from V and 8 bases from J, with 15 bases between. Written as DNA, the CDR3 is TGTGCCAGCAGCTTAGAGGTTAGGAGTTGGAAGCAGTACTTA. The encoded protein is CASSLEVRSWKQYL.

The chain links TRBV4-2 to TRBJ1-1; 8 nucleotides match TRBD1. This CDR3 contains 16 residues. Germline V lookup: CDR1 LGHNA, CDR2 YNFKEQ. The V gene end was trimmed by 2 bases and the J gene end by 4 bases; junction bases not matched to a gene: 9. The CDR3 spells CASSQSTGTGGTEAFF. The CDR3 region has the DNA TGTGCCAGCAGCCAATCAACCGGGACAGGTGGCACTGAAGCTTTCTTT.

This sequence joins TRBV6-5 and TRBJ2-4; no reliable D call. This CDR3 comprises 12 residues. V was shortened by 8 bases and J by 13 bases, with 18 bases between the two germline ends. Germline V gives CDR1 MNHEY, CDR2 SVGAGI. CDR3 protein: CASARDQQTQYF. The CDR3 DNA follows: TGTGCCAGCGCACGCGACCAACAAACCCAGTACTTC.

V usage is TRBV6-4 and J usage is TRBJ2-2; 11 bases line up with TRBD2. Germline V gene data show CDR1 as MRHNA and CDR2 as SNTAGT. J gave up 6 bases and V 3 bases, and 3 bases lay outside the gene matches. This CDR3 is built from 15 residues. CDR3 residues: CASSELAGGAGELFF. DNA of the CDR3: TGTGCCAGCAGTGAGCTAGCGGGAGGCGCCGGGGAGCTGTTTTTT.

This clonotype was counted at least ten times. The chain recombines TRBV6-5 with TRBJ1-1; D unclear. This CDR3 has 12 residues. Trimming stripped 6 bases from V and 5 bases from J, with 10 bases between. Germline CDR1 MNHEY, CDR2 SVGAGI. The CDR3 region is CASSPRETEAFF. As DNA, the CDR3 is TGTGCCAGCAGCCCGCGGGAGACTGAAGCTTTCTTT.

This clonotype was seen many times. The gene calls are TRBV6-2 or TRBV6-3 and TRBJ1-5, with a possible D match to TRBD1 (5 bases). Germline V CDR1 and CDR2: MNHEY, SVGEGT. This CDR3 is 14 amino acids long. The V end lost 11 bases, the J end lost 2 bases, and 16 bases lay between the germline ends. The CDR3 DNA is TGTGCCTCAAGAGGGGCTCCTGGCAATCAGCCCCAGCATTTT. Its protein product is CASRGAPGNQPQHF.

The sample holds many counts of this clonotype. This chain links TRBV6-2 or TRBV6-3 with TRBJ2-1, with D possibly being TRBD1 or TRBD2 (5 bases each). Germline CDR1 and CDR2: MNHEY and SVGEGT. Trimming shortened V by 5 bases and J by 5 bases, and 10 bases separated the two germline ends. The CDR3 runs 13 residues. The CDR3 sequence is CASSPRENNEQFF. The DNA for the CDR3 is TGTGCCAGCAGTCCCAGGGAGAACAATGAGCAGTTCTTC.

This clonotype was detected a few times. This chain connects TRBV20-1 to TRBJ2-3, with a weak D call TRBD2 (6 bases). V was shortened by 0 bases and J by 6 bases, with 13 bases between the two germline ends. The CDR3 loop spans 14 amino acids. Germline V CDR1 and CDR2: DFQATT, SNEGSKA (reference sequence). The CDR3 DNA reads TGCAGTGCTAGAGATCTTAAGCGGGTGGATACGCAGTATTTT. Translation: CSARDLKRVDTQYF.

This clonotype was detected many times. The V call is TRBV5-1, the J call TRBJ2-2, with D perhaps TRBD1 or TRBD2 (5 bases each). The CDR3 is 14 residues long. Trimming cost V 4 bases and J 3 bases, with 10 bases left between them. Germline assignment: CDR1 SGHRS and CDR2 YFSETQ. The DNA for the CDR3 is TGCGCCAGCAGCCGGGACGGGGACACCGGGGAGCTGTTTTTT. This gives the protein CASSRDGDTGELFF.

About this clonotype itself: It may be a read error: a sequence one base away is much more abundant. This chain links TRBV12-3 or TRBV12-4 with TRBJ2-7; tentative D call: TRBD2 (6 bases). The CDR3 has 14 residues. CDR3 sequence reads: CASRASAYSYERYF. The CDR3 bases are TGTGCCAGCAGGGCTAGCGCCTATTCCTACGAGCGGTACTTC.

This clonotype was seen ten or more times. The chain couples TRBV28 to TRBJ2-7; possibly TRBD2 for D (6 bases). The CDR3 extends over 14 amino acids. The V gene lost 5 bases and the J gene lost 2 bases, with 13 bases spanning the gap. The germline CDR1 and CDR2 sequences are MDHEN and SYDVKM. In DNA, the CDR3 is TGTGCCAGCAGTCCCCTCGGCGGGGCCTACGAGCAGTACTTC. Protein: CASSPLGGAYEQYF.

The CDR3 DNA follows: TGTGCCAGCAGTAACTTTATGACGGGAACTGAAGCTTTCTTT. Translation: CASSNFMTGTEAFF. V and J are TRBV6-2 or TRBV6-3 and TRBJ1-1, with unresolved D. CDR3 length: 14 amino acids. The V end lost 5 bases, the J end lost 5 bases, and 15 bases lay between the germline ends. Germline CDR1 is MNHEY and CDR2 is SVGEGT.

The chain combines TRBV7-9 with TRBJ1-1; 7 positions agree with TRBD1. The CDR3 is 14 amino acids. The V and J ends lost 2 bases and 7 bases, in that order; junction bases with no gene match: 7. Germline CDR1 reads SEHNR; CDR2 reads FQNEAQ (reference sequence). The CDR3 spells CASSLRQGKGEAFF. For the CDR3, the DNA is TGTGCCAGCAGCTTAAGACAGGGTAAGGGTGAAGCTTTCTTT.

This clonotype was counted ten times or more. The chain carries TRBV12-3 or TRBV12-4 and TRBJ2-3; 7 nucleotides match TRBD2. J lost 3 bases, V lost 7 bases, and 13 bases had no gene match. This CDR3 contains 16 residues. The CDR3 loop reads CASTIAGPSETDTQYF. CDR3 in DNA: TGTGCCAGCACCATAGCGGGCCCTTCTGAGACAGATACGCAGTATTTT.

The V call is TRBV5-1, the J call TRBJ2-7; possibly TRBD1 for D (6 bases). CDR1 SGHRS and CDR2 YFSETQ come from the germline V gene. Trimming stripped 3 bases from V and 4 bases from J, with 17 bases between. The CDR3 totals 15 residues. The CDR3 protein is CASSSEPGHFYEQYF. DNA of the CDR3: TGCGCCAGCAGCTCGGAACCGGGACATTTTTACGAGCAGTACTTC.